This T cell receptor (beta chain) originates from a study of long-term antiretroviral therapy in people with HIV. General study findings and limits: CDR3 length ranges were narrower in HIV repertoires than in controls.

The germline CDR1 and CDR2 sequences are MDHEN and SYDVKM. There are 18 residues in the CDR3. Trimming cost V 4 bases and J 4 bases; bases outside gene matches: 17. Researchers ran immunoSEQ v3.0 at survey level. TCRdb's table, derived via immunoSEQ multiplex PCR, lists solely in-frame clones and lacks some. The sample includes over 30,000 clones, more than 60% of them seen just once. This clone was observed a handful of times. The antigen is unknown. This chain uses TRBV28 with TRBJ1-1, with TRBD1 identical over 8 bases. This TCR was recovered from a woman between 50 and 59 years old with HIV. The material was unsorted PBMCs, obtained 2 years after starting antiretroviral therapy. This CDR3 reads CASSSVGLSGGASTEAFF. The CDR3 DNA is TGTGCCAGCAGTTCCGTAGGACTTTCAGGGGGCGCCAGCACTGAAGCTTTCTTT.